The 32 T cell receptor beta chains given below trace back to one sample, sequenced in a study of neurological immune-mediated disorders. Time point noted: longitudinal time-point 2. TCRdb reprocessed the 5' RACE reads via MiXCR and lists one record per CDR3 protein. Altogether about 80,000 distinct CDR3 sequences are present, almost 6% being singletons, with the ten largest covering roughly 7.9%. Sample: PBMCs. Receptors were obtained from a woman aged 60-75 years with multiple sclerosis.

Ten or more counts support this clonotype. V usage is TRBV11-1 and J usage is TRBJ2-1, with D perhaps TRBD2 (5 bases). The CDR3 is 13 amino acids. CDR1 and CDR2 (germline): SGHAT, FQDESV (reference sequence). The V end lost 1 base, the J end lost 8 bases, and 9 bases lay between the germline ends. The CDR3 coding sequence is TGTGCCAGCAGCTTAGGACTACGGGATGAGCAGTTCTTC. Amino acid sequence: CASSLGLRDEQFF.

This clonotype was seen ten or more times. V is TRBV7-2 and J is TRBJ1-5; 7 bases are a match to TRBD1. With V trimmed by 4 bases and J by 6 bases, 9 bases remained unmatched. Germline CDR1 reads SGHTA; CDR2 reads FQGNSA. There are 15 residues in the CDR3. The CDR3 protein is CASSSAGGAVQPQHF. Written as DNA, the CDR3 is TGTGCCAGCAGCTCTGCAGGGGGGGCGGTTCAGCCCCAGCATTTT.

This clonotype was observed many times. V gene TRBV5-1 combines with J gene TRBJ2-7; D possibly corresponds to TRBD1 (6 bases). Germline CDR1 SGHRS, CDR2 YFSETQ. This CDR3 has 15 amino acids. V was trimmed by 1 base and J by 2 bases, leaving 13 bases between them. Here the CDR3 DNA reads TGCGCCAGCAGCTTGAACGGCAGGGGCCCCTACGAGCAGTACTTC. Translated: CASSLNGRGPYEQYF.

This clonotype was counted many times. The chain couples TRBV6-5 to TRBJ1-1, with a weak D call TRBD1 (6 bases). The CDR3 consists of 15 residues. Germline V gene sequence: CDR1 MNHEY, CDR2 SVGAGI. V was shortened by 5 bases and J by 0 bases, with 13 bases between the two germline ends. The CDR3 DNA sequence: TGTGCCAGCAGTGGGGGCCATCAAATGAACACTGAAGCTTTCTTT. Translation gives CASSGGHQMNTEAFF.

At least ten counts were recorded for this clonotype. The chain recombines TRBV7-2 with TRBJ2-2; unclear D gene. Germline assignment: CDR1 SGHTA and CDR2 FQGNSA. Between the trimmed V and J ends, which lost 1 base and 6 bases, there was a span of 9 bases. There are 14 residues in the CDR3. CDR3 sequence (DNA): TGTGCCAGCAGCTTAGGGACCTGGGCCGGGGAGCTGTTTTTT. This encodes CASSLGTWAGELFF.

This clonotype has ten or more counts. The CDR3 loop reads CASSLEAGPRREQFF. CDR3 in DNA: TGCGCCAGCAGCTTGGAGGCTGGGCCCCGACGTGAGCAGTTCTTC. This rearrangement joins TRBV5-1 to TRBJ2-1; D unresolved. Trimming pared 0 bases from V and 9 bases from J, leaving 16 bases between. Germline V gene lookup returns CDR1 SGHRS and CDR2 YFSETQ. This CDR3 comprises 15 residues. Based on the CDR3 plus reference TRBV5-1 and TRBJ2-1, the full variable domain is KAGVTQTPRYLIKTRGQQVTLSCSPISGHRSVSWYQQTPGQGLQFLFEYFSETQRNKGNFPGRFSGRQFSNSRSEMNVSTLELGDSALYLCASSLEAGPRREQFFGPGTRLTVL.

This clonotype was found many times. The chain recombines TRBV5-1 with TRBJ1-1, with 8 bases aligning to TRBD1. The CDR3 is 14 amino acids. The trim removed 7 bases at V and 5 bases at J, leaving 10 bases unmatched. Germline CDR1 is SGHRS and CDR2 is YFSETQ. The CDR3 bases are TGCGCCAGCTGGGGGGGACAGGCCACAACTGAAGCTTTCTTT. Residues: CASWGGQATTEAFF.

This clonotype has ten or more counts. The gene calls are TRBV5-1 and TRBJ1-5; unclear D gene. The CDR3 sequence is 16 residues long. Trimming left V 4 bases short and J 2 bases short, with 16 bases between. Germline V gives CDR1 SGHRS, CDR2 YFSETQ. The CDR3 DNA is TGCGCCAGCAGCATAGGAGACTTCGGGGGCAATCAGCCCCAGCATTTT. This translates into CASSIGDFGGNQPQHF. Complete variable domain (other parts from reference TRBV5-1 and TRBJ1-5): KAGVTQTPRYLIKTRGQQVTLSCSPISGHRSVSWYQQTPGQGLQFLFEYFSETQRNKGNFPGRFSGRQFSNSRSEMNVSTLELGDSALYLCASSIGDFGGNQPQHFGDGTRLSIL.

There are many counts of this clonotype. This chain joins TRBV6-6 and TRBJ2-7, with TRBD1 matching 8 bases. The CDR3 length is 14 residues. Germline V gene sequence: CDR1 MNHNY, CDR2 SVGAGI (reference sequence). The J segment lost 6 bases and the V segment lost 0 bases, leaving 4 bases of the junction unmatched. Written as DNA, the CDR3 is TGTGCCAGCAGTTACTCCGGGACAGGATTCGAGCAGTACTTC. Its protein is CASSYSGTGFEQYF.

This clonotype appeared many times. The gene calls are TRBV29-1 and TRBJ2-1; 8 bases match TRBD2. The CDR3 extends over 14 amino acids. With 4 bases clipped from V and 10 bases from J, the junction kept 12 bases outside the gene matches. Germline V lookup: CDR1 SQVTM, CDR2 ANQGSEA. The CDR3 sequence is CSVGETGGAGEQFF. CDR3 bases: TGCAGCGTTGGCGAGACGGGGGGGGCAGGGGAGCAGTTCTTC.

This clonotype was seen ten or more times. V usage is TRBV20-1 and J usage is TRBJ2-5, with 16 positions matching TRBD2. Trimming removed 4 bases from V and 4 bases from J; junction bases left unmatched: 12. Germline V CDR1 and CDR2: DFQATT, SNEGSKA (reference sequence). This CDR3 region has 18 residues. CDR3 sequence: CSAITGTSGGAFGETQYF. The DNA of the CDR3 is TGCAGTGCTATTACCGGGACTAGCGGGGGGGCGTTTGGAGAGACCCAGTACTTC.

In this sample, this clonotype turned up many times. CDR3 amino acids: CASSLSRDRPFAGYTF. In DNA form, the CDR3 reads TGTGCCAGCAGCTTATCCCGGGACAGGCCCTTTGCTGGCTACACCTTC. The V and J genes are TRBV7-2 and TRBJ1-2, with 8 nucleotides matching TRBD1. V shed 2 bases, J shed 7 bases, and the junction held 12 bases outside the gene matches. This CDR3 is 16 amino acids long. Germline CDR1 is SGHTA and CDR2 is FQGNSA.

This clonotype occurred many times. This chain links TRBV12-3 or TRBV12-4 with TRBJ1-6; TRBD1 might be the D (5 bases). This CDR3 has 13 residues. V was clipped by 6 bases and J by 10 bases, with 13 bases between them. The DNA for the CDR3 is TGTGCCAGCAGCCCACGGGGGGTCTCACCCCTCCACTTT. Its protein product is CASSPRGVSPLHF.

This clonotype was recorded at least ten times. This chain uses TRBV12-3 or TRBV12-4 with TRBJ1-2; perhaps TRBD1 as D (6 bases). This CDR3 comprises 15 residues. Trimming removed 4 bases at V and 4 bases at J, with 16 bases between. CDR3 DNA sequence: TGTGCCAGCAGTTCCGTCGGGCCCAGGGGCTATGGCTACACCTTC. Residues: CASSSVGPRGYGYTF.

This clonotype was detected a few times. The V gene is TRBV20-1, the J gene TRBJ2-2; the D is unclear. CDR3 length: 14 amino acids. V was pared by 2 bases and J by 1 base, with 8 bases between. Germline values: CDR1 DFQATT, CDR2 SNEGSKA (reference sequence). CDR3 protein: CSARPYLNTGELFF. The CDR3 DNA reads TGCAGTGCTAGACCCTACCTGAACACCGGGGAGCTGTTTTTT.

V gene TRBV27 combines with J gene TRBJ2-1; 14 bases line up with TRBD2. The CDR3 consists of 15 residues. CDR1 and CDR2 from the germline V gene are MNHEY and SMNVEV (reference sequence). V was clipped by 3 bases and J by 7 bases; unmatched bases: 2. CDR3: CASSLTSGGANEQFF. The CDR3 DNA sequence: TGTGCCAGCAGTTTGACTAGCGGGGGGGCAAATGAGCAGTTCTTC.

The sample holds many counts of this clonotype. DNA for the CDR3: TGCGCCAGCAGCTCCGGACAGGGGGCGGCAAATGGCTACACCTTC. It specifies CASSSGQGAANGYTF. The chain recombines TRBV5-1 with TRBJ1-2, with 11 bases matching TRBD1. Looked up from germline, CDR1 is SGHRS and CDR2 is YFSETQ. The CDR3 consists of 15 residues. The V gene end was trimmed by 3 bases and the J gene end by 6 bases; junction bases not matched to a gene: 7.

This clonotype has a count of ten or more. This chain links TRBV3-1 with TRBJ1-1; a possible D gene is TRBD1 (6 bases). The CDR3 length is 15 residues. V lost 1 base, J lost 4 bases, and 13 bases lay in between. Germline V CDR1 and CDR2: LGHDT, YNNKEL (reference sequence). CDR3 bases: TGTGCCAGCAGCCAAGTCCTGAACAGGGCCACTGAAGCTTTCTTT. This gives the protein CASSQVLNRATEAFF.

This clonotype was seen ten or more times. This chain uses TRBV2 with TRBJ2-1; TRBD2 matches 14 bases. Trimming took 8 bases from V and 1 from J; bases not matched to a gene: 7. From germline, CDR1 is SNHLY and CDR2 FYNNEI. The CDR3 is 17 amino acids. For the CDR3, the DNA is TGTGCCAGCGCGGGACTAGCGGGGGATGGATCCTACAATGAGCAGTTCTTC. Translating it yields CASAGLAGDGSYNEQFF.

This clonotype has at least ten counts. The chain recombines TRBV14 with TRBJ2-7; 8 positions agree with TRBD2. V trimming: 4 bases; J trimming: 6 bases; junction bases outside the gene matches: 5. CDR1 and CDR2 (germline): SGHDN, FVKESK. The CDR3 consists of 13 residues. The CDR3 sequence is CASSPGGISEQYF. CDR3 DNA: TGTGCCAGCAGCCCGGGGGGGATAAGCGAGCAGTACTTC.

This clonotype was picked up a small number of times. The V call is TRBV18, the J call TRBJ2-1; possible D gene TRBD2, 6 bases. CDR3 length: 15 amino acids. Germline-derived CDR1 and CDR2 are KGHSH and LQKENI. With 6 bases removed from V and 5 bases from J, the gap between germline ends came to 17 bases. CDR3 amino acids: CASSPRWGGNNEQFF. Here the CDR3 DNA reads TGTGCCAGCTCCCCCCGTTGGGGAGGTAACAATGAGCAGTTCTTC.

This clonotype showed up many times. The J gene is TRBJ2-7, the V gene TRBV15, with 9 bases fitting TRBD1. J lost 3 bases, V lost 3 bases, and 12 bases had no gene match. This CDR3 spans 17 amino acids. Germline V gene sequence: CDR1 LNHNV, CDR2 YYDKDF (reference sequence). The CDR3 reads CATSSTTVGTGYYEQYF. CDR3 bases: TGTGCCACCAGCAGCACTACGGTCGGGACAGGGTACTACGAGCAGTACTTC.

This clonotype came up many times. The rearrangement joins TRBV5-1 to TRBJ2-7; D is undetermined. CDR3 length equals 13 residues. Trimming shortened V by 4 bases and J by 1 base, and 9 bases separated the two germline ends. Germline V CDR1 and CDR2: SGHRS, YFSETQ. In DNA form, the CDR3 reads TGCGCCAGCAGCCCAGCCGGGTCCTACGAGCAGTACTTC. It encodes CASSPAGSYEQYF.

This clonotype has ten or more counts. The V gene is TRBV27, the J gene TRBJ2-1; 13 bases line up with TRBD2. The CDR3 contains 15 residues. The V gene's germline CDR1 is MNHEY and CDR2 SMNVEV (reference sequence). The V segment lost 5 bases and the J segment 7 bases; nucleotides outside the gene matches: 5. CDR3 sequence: CASSLGTSGVNEQFF. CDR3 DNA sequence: TGTGCCAGCAGTCTGGGGACTAGCGGGGTAAATGAGCAGTTCTTC.

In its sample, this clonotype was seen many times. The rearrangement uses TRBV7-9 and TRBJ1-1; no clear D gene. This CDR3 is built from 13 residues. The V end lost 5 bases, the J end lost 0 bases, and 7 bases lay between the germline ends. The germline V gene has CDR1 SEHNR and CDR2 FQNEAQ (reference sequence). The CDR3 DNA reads TGTGCCAGCAGCACCATAATGAACACTGAAGCTTTCTTT. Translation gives CASSTIMNTEAFF.

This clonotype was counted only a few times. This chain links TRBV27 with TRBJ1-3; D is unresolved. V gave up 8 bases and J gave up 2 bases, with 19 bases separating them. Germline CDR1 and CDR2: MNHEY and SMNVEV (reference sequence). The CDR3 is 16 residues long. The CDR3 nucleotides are TGTGCCAGCTCAAATTTGGAGGGTCTCACTGGAAACACCATATATTTT. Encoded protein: CASSNLEGLTGNTIYF.

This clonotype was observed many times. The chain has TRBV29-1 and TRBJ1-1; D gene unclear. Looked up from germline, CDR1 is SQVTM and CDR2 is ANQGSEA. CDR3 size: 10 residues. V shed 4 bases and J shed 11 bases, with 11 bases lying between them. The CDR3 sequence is CSVGVVGAFF. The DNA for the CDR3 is TGCAGCGTTGGAGTGGTGGGTGCTTTCTTT.

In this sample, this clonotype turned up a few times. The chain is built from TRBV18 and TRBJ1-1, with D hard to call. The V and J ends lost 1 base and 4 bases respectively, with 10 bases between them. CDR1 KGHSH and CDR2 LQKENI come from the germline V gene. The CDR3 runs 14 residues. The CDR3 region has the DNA TGTGCCAGCTCACCACATGAGGGTTCCACTGAAGCTTTCTTT. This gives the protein CASSPHEGSTEAFF.

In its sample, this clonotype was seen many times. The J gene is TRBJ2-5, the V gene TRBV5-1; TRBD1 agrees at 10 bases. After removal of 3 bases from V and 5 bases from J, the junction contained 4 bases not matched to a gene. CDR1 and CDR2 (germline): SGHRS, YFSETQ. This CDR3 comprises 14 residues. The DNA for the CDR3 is TGCGCCAGCAGCTGGACAGGGGGTAGGGAGACCCAGTACTTC. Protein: CASSWTGGRETQYF. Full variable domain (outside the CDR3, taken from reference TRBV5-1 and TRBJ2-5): KAGVTQTPRYLIKTRGQQVTLSCSPISGHRSVSWYQQTPGQGLQFLFEYFSETQRNKGNFPGRFSGRQFSNSRSEMNVSTLELGDSALYLCASSWTGGRETQYFGPGTRLLVL.

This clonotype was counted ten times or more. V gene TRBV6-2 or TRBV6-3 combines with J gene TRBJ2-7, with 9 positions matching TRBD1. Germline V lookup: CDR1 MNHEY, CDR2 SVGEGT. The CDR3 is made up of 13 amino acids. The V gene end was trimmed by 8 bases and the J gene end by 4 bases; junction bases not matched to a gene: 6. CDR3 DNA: TGTGCCAGCGGCCCCGGACAGGGGTACGAGCAGTACTTC. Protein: CASGPGQGYEQYF.

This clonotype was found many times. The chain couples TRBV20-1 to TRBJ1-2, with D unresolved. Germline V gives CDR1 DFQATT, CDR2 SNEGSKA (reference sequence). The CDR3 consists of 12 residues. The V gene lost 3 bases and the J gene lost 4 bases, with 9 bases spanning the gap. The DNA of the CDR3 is TGCAGTGCTAGGTCGCCTCCCTATGGCTACACCTTC. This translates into CSARSPPYGYTF.

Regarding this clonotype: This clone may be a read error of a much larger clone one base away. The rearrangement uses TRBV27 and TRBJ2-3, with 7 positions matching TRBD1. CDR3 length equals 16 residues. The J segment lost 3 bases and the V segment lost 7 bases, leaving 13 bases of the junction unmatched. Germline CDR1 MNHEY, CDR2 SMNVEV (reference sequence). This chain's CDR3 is CASTSGGSWETDTQYF. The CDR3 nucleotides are TGTGCCAGCACCTCAGGGGGTAGCTGGGAAACAGATACGCAGTATTTT.